This section outlines one TCR beta chain sequence together with its context. Its specificity is unknown. Deep-level assay runs were performed. Sequencing used immunoSEQ multiplex PCR; TCRdb keeps in-frame clones, though not all of them. This table has some 490,000 clones, 78% appearing once. This specimen belongs to a study of shared clonotypes between healthy human individuals. Turning to the study itself: Donor composition was two women and a few men, aged 18 to 49.

Germline CDR1 and CDR2: LGHNA and YNFKEQ. V lost 0 bases, J lost 4 bases, and 6 bases stayed unmatched. The CDR3 spans 17 residues. Unsorted samples used about 90 million PBMCs for genomic DNA. Study-level findings and limits: The authors sampled blood alone, and tissue repertoires likely differ.

The sequenced sample was PBMCs. The TCR comes from a woman between 40 and 55 years old in good health. Some clones in this sample may be carry-over from other donors' samples. The rearrangement uses TRBV4-2 and TRBJ2-3; TRBD2 aligns across 11 bases. CDR3 bases: TGTGCCAGCAGCCAAGAGGTTCTAGCGGGAGGTTCAGATACGCAGTATTTT. This codes for CASSQEVLAGGSDTQYF.